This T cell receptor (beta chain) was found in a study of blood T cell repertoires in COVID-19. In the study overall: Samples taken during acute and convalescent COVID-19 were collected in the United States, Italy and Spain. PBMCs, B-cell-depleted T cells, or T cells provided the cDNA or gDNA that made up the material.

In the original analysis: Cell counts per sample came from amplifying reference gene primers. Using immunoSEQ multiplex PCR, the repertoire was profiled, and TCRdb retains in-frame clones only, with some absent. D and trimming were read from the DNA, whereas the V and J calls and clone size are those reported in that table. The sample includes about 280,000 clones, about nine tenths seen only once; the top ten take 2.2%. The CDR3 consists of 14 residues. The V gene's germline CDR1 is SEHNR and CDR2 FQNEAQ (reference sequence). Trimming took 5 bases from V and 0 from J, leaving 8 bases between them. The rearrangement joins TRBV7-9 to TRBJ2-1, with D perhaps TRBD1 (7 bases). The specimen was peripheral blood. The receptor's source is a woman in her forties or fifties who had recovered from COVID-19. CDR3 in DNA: TGTGCCAGCAGCCAGGGGGGCTCCTACAATGAGCAGTTCTTC. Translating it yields CASSQGGSYNEQFF.